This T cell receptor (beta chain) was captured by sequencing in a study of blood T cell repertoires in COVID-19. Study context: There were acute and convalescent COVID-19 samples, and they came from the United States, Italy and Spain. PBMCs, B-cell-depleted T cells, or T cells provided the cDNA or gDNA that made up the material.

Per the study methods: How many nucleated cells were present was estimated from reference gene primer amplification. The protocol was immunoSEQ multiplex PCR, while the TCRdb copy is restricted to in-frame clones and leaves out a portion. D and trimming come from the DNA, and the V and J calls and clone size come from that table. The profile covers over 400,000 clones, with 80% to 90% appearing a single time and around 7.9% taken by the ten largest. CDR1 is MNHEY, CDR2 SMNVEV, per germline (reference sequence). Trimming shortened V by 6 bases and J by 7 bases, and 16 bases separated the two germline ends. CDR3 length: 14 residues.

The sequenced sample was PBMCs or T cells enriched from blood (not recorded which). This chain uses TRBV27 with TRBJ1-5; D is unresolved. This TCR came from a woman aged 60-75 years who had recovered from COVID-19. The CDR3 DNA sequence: TGTGCCAGCAGGTCAGTCCTTGGAGCCCAGCCCCAGCATTTT. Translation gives CASRSVLGAQPQHF.